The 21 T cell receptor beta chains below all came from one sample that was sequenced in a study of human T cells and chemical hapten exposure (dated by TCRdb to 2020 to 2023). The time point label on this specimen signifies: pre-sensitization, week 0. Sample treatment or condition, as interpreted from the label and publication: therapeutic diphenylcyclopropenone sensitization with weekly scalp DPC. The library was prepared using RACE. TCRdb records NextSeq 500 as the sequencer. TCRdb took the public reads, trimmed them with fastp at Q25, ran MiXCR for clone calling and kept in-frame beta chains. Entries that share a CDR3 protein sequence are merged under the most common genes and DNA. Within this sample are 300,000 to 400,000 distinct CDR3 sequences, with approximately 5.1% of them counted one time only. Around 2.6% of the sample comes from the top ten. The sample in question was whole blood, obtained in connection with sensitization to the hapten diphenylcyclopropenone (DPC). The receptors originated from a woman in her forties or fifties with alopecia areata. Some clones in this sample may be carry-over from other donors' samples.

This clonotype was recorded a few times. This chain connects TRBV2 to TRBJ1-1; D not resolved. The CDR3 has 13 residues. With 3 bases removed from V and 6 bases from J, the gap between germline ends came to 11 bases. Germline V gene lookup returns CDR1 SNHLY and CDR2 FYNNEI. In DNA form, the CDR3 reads TGTGCCAGCAGTGACCTTAAGCTTGCTGAAGCTTTCTTT. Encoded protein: CASSDLKLAEAFF.

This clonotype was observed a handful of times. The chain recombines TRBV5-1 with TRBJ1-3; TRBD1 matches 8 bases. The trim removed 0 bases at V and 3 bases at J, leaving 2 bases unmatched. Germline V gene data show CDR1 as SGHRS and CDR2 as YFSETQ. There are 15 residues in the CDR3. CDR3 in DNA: TGCGCCAGCAGCTTGGACGGACAGGGTGGAAACACCATATATTTT. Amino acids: CASSLDGQGGNTIYF.

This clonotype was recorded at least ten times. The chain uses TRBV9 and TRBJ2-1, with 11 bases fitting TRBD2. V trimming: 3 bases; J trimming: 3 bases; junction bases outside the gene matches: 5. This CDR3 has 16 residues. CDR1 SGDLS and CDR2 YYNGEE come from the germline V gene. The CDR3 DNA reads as TGTGCCAGCAGCGCTACTAGCGGGAGCAGCTACAATGAGCAGTTCTTC. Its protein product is CASSATSGSSYNEQFF.

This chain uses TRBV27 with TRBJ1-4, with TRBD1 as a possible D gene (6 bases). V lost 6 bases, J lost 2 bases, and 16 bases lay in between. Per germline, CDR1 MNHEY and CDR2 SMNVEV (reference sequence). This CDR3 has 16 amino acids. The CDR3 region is CASRGAGTITNEKLFF. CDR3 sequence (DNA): TGTGCCAGCAGAGGAGCCGGGACAATTACTAATGAAAAACTGTTTTTT. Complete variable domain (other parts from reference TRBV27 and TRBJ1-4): EAQVTQNPRYLITVTGKKLTVTCSQNMNHEYMSWYRQDPGLGLRQIYYSMNVEVTDKGDVPEGYKVSRKEKRNFPLILESPSPNQTSLYFCASRGAGTITNEKLFFGSGTQLSVL.

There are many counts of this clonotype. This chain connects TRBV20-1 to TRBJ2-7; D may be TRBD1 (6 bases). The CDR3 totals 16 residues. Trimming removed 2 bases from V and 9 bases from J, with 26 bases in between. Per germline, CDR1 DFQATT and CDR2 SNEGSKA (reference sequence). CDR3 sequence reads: CSARPNEQGTPTRQYF. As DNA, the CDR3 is TGCAGTGCTAGACCTAACGAACAGGGCACCCCGACGAGGCAGTACTTC.

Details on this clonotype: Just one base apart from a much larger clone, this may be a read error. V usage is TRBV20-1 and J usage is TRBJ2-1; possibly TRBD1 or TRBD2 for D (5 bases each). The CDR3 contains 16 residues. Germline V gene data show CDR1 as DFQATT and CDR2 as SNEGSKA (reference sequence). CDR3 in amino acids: CSPSIIHRIPYNEQFF. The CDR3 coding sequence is TGCAGTCCTAGCATAATACACAGGATACCCTACAATGAGCAGTTCTTC.

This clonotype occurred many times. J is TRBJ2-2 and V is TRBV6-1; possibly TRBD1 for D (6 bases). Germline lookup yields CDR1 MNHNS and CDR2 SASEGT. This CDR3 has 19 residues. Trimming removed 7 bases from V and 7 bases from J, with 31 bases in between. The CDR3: CASTAPRNRDNEFVGELFF. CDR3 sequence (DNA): TGTGCCAGCACCGCACCTCGCAACCGGGACAATGAATTCGTCGGGGAGCTGTTTTTT.

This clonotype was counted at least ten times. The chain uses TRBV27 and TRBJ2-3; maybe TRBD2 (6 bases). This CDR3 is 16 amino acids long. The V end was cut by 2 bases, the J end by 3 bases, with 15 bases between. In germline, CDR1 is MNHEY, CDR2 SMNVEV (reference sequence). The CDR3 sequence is CASSLEGGGATDTQYF. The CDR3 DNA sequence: TGTGCCAGCAGTTTAGAAGGAGGAGGGGCGACAGATACGCAGTATTTT.

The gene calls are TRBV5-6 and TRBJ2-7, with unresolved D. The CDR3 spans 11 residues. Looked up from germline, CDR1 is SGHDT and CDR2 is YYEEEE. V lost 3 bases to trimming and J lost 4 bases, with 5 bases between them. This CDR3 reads CASSWEYEQYF. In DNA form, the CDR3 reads TGTGCCAGCAGCTGGGAATACGAGCAGTACTTC.

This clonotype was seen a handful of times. CDR3: CSVEVAEGADTQYF. CDR3 DNA sequence: TGCAGCGTTGAGGTAGCGGAGGGGGCAGATACGCAGTATTTT. V and J are TRBV29-1 and TRBJ2-3; TRBD1 or TRBD2 may be the D gene (6 bases each). CDR3 size: 14 residues. The ends were cut back, 3 bases at V and 4 bases at J, with 14 bases in the middle. CDR1 and CDR2 (germline): SQVTM, ANQGSEA.

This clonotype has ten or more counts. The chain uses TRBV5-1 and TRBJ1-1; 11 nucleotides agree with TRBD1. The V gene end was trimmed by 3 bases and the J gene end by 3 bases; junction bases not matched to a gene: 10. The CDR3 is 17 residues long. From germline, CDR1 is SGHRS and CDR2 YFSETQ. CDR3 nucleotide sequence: TGCGCCAGCAGCTGGCGGGACAGGGGGGGCCGTGACACTGAAGCTTTCTTT. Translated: CASSWRDRGGRDTEAFF.

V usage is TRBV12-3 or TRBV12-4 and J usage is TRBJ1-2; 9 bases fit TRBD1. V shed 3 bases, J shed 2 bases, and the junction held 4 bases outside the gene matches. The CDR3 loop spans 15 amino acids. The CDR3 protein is CASSFPGTGNYGYTF. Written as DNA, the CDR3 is TGTGCCAGCAGTTTCCCCGGGACAGGGAACTATGGCTACACCTTC.

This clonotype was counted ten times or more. CDR3 in DNA: TGTGCCAGCAGCCCGGGGTCGGCGGGGGGGCCGCGGAATGAGCAGTTCTTC. It translates to CASSPGSAGGPRNEQFF. The chain links TRBV5-6 to TRBJ2-1; the match to TRBD2 covers 9 bases. Germline CDR1 SGHDT, CDR2 YYEEEE. V was clipped by 4 bases and J by 7 bases; unmatched bases: 15. The CDR3 extends over 17 amino acids.

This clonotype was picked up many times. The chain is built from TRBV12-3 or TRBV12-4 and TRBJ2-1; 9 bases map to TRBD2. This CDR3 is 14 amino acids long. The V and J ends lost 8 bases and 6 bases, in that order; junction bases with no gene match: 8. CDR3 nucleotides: TGTGCCAGCGGGTTAGCGGGAGCTGGCAATGAGCAGTTCTTC. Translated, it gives CASGLAGAGNEQFF.

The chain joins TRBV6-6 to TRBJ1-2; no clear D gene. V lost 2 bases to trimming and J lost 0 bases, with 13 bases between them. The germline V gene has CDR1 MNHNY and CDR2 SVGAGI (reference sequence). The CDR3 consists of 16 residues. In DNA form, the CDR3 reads TGTGCCAGCAGTTACGGATACCGGGATACTAACTATGGCTACACCTTC. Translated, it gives CASSYGYRDTNYGYTF.

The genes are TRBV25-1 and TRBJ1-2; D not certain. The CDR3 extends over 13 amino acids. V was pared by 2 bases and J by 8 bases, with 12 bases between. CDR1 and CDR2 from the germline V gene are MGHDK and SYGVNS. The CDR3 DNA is TGTGCCAGCAGTGAAGAGAGGGTCCGGGGCTACACCTTC. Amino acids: CASSEERVRGYTF.

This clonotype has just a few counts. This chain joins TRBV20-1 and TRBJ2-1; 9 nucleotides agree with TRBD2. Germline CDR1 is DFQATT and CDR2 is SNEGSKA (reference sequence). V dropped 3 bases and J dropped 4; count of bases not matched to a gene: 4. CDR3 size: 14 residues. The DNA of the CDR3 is TGCAGTGCTAGCCTCGCGGGGGGGTACAATGAGCAGTTCTTC. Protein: CSASLAGGYNEQFF.

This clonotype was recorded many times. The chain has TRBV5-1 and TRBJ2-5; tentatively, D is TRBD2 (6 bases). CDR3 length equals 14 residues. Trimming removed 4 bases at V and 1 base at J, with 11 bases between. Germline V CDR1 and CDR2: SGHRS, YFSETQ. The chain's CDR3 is CASSPGGSQETQYF. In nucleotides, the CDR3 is TGCGCCAGCAGCCCTGGAGGGTCCCAAGAGACCCAGTACTTC.

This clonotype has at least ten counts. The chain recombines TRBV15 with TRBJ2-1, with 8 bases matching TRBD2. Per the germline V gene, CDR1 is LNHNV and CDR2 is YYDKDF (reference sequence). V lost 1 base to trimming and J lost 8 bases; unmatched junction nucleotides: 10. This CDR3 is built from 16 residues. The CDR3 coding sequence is TGTGCCACCAGCAGAGGGGGACTAGGCGCGTGGGATGAGCAGTTCTTC. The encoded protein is CATSRGGLGAWDEQFF.

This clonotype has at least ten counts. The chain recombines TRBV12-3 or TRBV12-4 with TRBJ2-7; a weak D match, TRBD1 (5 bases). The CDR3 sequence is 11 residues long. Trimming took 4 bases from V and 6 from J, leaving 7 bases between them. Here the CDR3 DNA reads TGTGCCAGCAGTTCGACAGCCGAGCAGTACTTC. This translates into CASSSTAEQYF.

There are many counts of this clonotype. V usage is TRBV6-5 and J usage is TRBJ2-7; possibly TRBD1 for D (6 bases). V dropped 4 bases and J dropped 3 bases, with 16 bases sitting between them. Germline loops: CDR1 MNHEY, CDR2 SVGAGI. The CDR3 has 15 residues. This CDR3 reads CASSLHTQGHYEQYF. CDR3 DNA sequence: TGTGCCAGCAGTTTACATACTCAGGGGCACTACGAGCAGTACTTC.